By share, the clone carrying this T cell receptor (beta chain) counts as medium-sized (0.01 to 0.1%). This CDR3 has 15 residues. Looked up from germline, CDR1 is MNHEY and CDR2 is SMNVEV (reference sequence). V was clipped by 5 bases and J by 0 bases; unmatched bases: 5. This record belongs to a study of CD4 and CD8 cells across lung adenocarcinoma regions. Donors had localized lung adenocarcinoma, a non-small cell lung cancer. TCRdb re-called the PCR reads with MiXCR, one entry per CDR3 protein. The sample yields about 3,400 distinct CDR3 sequences, around 60% seen once. The chain couples TRBV27 to TRBJ2-3, with 7 positions matching TRBD2. Material for sequencing was CD4+ T cells from the center of a lung tumor. This receptor was taken from a female donor with lung adenocarcinoma. The CD4 and CD8 labels of this study may be unreliable. The CDR3 is CASSIHSGSTDTQYF. The CDR3 DNA reads as TGTGCCAGCAGTATCCATAGCGGGAGCACAGATACGCAGTATTTT.